This T cell receptor beta chain appears in the sequencing data of a study of blood T cell repertoires in COVID-19. Study overall: From T cells, B-cell-depleted T cells, or PBMCs came the material, which was cDNA or gDNA.

Profiled with immunoSEQ multiplex PCR; TCRdb holds only in-frame clones, not every one. The table records some 150,000 clones, 80% to 90% of them present only once. This clone was seen only a few times. The CDR3 runs 14 residues. Germline-derived CDR1 and CDR2 are SGHNT and YYREEE (reference sequence). V lost 1 base, J lost 3 bases, and 3 bases stayed unmatched. The sample consisted of peripheral blood. The chain carries TRBV5-4 and TRBJ2-7; 8 bases are shared with TRBD2. The sequence was collected from a man between 65 and 85 years old with acute or convalescent COVID-19. CDR3 coding DNA: TGTGCCAGCAGCTTGAGGAGCGGGAGCTACGAGCAGTACTTC. Translating it yields CASSLRSGSYEQYF.